The T cell receptor (beta chain) described here comes from a study of spatial heterogeneity in lung cancer. TCRdb reprocessed the 5' RACE reads via MiXCR and lists one record per CDR3 protein. This sample has about 4,900 distinct CDR3 sequences; roughly 22% occur once, and the top ten carry approximately 10%. This CDR3 has 14 residues. Germline V gene data show CDR1 as MDHEN and CDR2 as SYDVKM. V lost 6 bases and J lost 7, with 15 bases in between. With respect to this clonotype: The target antigen is unknown.

General observations from the study: One measure, the expanded intratumoral alpha and beta TCR count, tracked tumor mutation counts.

Time point reported: sample taken at primary tumor resection. No cell sorting; template was whole RNA from tumor, lung tissue or PBMC. The V and J genes are TRBV28 and TRBJ2-2; a possible D gene is TRBD2 (7 bases). This sequence originates from a male donor with early-stage non-small cell lung cancer. Sequenced here: lung tumor tissue, sampled at surgery. This chain's CDR3 is CASSSRGAHGELFF. CDR3 nucleotide sequence: TGTGCCAGCAGCAGCCGGGGGGCCCACGGGGAGCTGTTTTTT.